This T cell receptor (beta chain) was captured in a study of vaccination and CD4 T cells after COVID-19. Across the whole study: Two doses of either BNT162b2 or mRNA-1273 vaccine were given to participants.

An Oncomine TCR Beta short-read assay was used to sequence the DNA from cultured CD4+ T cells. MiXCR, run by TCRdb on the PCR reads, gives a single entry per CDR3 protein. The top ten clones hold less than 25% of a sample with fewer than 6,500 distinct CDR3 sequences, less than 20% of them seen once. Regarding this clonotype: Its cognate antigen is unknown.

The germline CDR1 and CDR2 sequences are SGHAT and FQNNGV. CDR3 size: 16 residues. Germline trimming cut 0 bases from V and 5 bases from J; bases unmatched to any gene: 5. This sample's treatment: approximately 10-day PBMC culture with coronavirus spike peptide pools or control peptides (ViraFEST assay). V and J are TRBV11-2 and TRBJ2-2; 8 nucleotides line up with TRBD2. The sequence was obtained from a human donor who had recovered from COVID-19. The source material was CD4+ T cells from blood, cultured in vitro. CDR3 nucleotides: TGTGCCAGCAGCTTAGAGGGTAGCGGGGAGACCGGGGAGCTGTTTTTT. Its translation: CASSLEGSGETGELFF.